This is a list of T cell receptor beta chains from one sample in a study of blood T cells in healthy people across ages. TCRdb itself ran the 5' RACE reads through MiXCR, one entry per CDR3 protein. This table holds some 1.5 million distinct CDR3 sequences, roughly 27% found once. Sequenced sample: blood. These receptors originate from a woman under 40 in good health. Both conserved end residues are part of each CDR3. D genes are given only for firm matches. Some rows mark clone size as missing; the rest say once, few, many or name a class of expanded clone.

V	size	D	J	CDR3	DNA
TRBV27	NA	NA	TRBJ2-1	CASSLVGWGRNEQFF	TGTGCCAGCAGTTTAGTAGGTTGGGGCCGAAATGAGCAGTTCTTC
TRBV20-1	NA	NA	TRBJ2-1	CSARAGLDNEQFF	TGCAGTGCTAGAGCAGGCCTCGACAATGAGCAGTTCTTC
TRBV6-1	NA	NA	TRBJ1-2	CASSPRDYGYIF	TGTGCCAGCAGTCCCAGGGACTATGGCTACATCTTC
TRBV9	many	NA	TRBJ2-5	CASSVAGTWRETQYF	TGTGCCAGCAGCGTAGCTGGAACATGGCGAGAGACCCAGTACTTC
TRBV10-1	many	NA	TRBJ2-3	CASSSGRGDTDTQYF	TGCGCCAGCAGTTCAGGGAGAGGGGATACAGATACGCAGTATTTT
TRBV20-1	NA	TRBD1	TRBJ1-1	CSATGQGNTEAFF	TGCAGTGCTACCGGACAGGGGAACACTGAAGCTTTCTTT
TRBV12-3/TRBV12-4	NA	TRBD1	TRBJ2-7	CASGGARTGDYEQYF	TGTGCCAGCGGTGGAGCCCGGACAGGGGACTACGAGCAGTACTTC
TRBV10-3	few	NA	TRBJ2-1	CAISEDKGDNEQFF	TGTGCCATCAGTGAGGACAAGGGCGACAATGAGCAGTTCTTC
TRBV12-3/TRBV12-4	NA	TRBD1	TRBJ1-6	CASTRTGGIGSPLHF	TGTGCCAGCACTCGGACAGGGGGCATCGGTTCACCCCTCCACTTT
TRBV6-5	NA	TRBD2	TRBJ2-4	CASSSHSGKGWGIQYF	TGCGCCAGCAGTTCCCATAGCGGGAAGGGGTGGGGCATTCAGTACTTC
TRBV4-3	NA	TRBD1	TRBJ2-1	CASSQDRQGAGNEQFF	TGCGCCAGCAGCCAAGATCGACAGGGGGCGGGCAATGAGCAGTTCTTC